Sequencing of this T cell receptor beta chain was carried out in a study of CD8+CD57+ T cells in acquired aplastic anemia (dated 2018 in TCRdb). Study-level background: Extracted DNA from sorted CD4+ and CD8+ cells averaged approximately 3 ug, ranging from about 0.2 to 30 ug. Mean read counts for healthy donor samples were approximately 10 million for CD4+ cells and some 11 million for CD8+ cells. Study-wide findings and limitations: Although roughly 30 CD8+ CDR3 sequences were shared by patients and controls, these sequences appeared highly expressed in patients and within the immunodominant clones of patients. Between patients and healthy controls, no significant difference in CD8+ Simpson's diversity was found (P=0.060).

The germline V gene sets CDR1 to SQVTM and CDR2 to ANQGSEA. The CDR3 measures 13 amino acids from cysteine to phenylalanine. The DNA shown is the 39-base CDR3, in frame from base 1. Trimming takes 3 bases from V and 5 bases from J, and the germline ends sit 13 bases apart. In the study, sorted CD4+ and CD8+ blood T cells from patients with severe aplastic anemia and from healthy subjects underwent deep sequencing of TCR repertoires. Ficoll-Paque density gradient centrifugation was used to isolate peripheral blood mononuclear cells. Before DNA was extracted, CD4+ and CD8+ T cells were sorted using either FACS or magnetic beads. Genomic DNA was used as template for profiling of TCR beta VDJ combinations and CDR3 sequences. TCR repertoire sequencing was run on an Illumina HiSeq 2000. From the authors' description of their analysis: TRBV/TRBJ rearrangement plots, CDR3 size and DJ length profiles, and Simpson's diversity index were used to evaluate the repertoires. The most abundant DNA sequence in the deep sequencing data was defined as the immunodominant clone. CDR3 amino acid sequences were checked for sharing across subjects and were also compared against the VDJdb database and published repertoires. In TCRdb, the public reads were trimmed at Q25 with fastp and aligned with MiXCR, with productive beta chains retained. Rows are combined by CDR3 protein, so each entry shows the most common genes and DNA. Here the V and J calls rest on TCRdb's processing, not on the authors' analysis. The sample yields roughly 200,000 distinct CDR3 sequences; 60% to 65% were counted once. Of the sample, roughly 29% falls within the top ten clones.

About this clonotype itself: This clone's antigen is unknown. Nothing much larger sits one base from this clone, and base qualities are not available.

Sequenced sample: sorted CD4+, CD8+, or CD8+CD57+ T cells (not recorded which) from PBMCs. The rearrangement joined TRBV29-1 to TRBJ1-2, and TRBD1 may be the D gene, going by 6 matching bases. The sequence came from a human donor in good health. The CDR3 region: CSVEKETGYGYTF. In nucleotide form, the sequence is TGCAGCGTTGAGAAGGAAACAGGGTATGGCTACACCTTC.